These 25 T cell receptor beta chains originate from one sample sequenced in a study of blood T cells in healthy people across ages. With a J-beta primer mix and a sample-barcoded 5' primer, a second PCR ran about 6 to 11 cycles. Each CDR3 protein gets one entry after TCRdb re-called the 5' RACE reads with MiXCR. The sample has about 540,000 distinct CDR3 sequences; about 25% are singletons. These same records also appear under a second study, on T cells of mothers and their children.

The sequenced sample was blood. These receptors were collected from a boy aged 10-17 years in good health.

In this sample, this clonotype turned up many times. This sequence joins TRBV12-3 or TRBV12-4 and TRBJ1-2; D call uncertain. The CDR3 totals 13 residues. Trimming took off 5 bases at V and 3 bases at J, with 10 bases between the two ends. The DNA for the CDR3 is TGTGCCAGCAGTACGACCCCGTACTATGGCTACACCTTC. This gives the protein CASSTTPYYGYTF.

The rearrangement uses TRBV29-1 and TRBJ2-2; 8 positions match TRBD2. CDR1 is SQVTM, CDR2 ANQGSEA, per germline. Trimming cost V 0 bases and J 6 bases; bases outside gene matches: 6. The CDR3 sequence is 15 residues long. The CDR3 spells CSVEEVAGFAGELFF. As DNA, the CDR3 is TGCAGCGTTGAAGAAGTAGCGGGATTCGCCGGGGAGCTGTTTTTT.

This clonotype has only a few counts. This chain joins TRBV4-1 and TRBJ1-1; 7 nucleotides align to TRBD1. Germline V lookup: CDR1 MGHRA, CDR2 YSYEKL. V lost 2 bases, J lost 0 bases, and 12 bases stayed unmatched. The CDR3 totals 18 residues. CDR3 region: CASSQQPRDSLLNTEAFF. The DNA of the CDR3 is TGCGCCAGCAGCCAACAACCCCGGGACAGTCTTTTGAACACTGAAGCTTTCTTT.

CDR3 in amino acids: CASSRGLYNEQFF. In DNA form, the CDR3 reads TGTGCCAGCAGTCGGGGGCTTTACAATGAGCAGTTCTTC. This chain joins TRBV6-2 or TRBV6-3 and TRBJ2-1, with D perhaps given as TRBD1 or TRBD2 (6 bases each). The CDR3 is 13 amino acids. Trimming took off 5 bases at V and 4 bases at J, with 9 bases between the two ends. The germline CDR1 and CDR2 sequences are MNHEY and SVGEGT.

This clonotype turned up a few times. CDR3: CASSWGQYNEQFF. The CDR3, as DNA: TGTGCCAGCAGCTGGGGACAGTACAATGAGCAGTTCTTC. The rearrangement joins TRBV6-2 or TRBV6-3 to TRBJ2-1; 7 nucleotides agree with TRBD1. With V trimmed by 6 bases and J by 4 bases, 3 bases remained unmatched. Germline CDR1 is MNHEY and CDR2 is SVGEGT. The length of the CDR3 is 13 residues.

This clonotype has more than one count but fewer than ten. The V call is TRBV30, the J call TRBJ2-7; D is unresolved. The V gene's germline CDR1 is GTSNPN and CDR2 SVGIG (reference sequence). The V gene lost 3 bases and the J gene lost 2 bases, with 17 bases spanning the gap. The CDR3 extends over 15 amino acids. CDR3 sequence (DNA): TGTGCCTGGAGCGCTTCAATGTCCCGAACCTACGAGCAGTACTTC. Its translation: CAWSASMSRTYEQYF.

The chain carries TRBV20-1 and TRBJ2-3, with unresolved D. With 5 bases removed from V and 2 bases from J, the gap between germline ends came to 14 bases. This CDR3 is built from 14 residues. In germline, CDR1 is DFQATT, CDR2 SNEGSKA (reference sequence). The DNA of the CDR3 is TGCAGTGCTCGAAGGACGGAGTACACAGATACGCAGTATTTT. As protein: CSARRTEYTDTQYF.

DNA of the CDR3: TGTGCCAGCAGTATCCCGGGACAGGCGGACTATGGCTACACCTTC. Amino acid sequence: CASSIPGQADYGYTF. The chain carries TRBV28 and TRBJ1-2, with 8 bases identical to TRBD1. The CDR3 loop spans 15 amino acids. The trim removed 5 bases at V and 3 bases at J, leaving 8 bases unmatched. The germline CDR1 and CDR2 sequences are MDHEN and SYDVKM.

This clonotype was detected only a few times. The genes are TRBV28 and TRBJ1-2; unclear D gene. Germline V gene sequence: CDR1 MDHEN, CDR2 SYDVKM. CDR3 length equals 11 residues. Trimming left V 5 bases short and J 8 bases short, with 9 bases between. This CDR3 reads CASSTGGGYTF. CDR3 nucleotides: TGTGCCAGCAGTACGGGAGGGGGCTACACCTTC.

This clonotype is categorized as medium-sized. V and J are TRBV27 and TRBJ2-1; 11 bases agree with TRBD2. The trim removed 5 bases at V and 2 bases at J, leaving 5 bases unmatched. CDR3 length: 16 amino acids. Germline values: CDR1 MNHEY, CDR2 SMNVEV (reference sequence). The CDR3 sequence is CASSKTSGATYNEQFF. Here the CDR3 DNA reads TGTGCCAGCAGTAAGACTAGCGGGGCAACCTACAATGAGCAGTTCTTC.

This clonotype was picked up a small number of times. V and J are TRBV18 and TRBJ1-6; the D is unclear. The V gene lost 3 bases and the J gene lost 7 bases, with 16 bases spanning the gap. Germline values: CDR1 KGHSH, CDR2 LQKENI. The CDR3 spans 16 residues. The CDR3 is CASSPIAGQGNSPLHF. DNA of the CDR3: TGTGCCAGCTCACCTATAGCGGGTCAAGGGAATTCACCCCTCCACTTT.

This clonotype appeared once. The CDR3 reads CASSQYQGPETQYF. The CDR3 DNA follows: TGTGCCAGCAGCCAATATCAGGGACCGGAGACCCAGTACTTC. The chain joins TRBV3-1 to TRBJ2-5; D possibly uses TRBD1 or TRBD2 (5 bases each). This CDR3 region has 14 residues. Trimming pared 2 bases from V and 5 bases from J, leaving 12 bases between. Germline CDR1 LGHDT, CDR2 YNNKEL (reference sequence).

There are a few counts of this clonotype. This CDR3 is CASSPEFRQALGYGYTF. CDR3 coding DNA: TGTGCCAGCAGTCCCGAATTTAGACAGGCCCTGGGCTATGGCTACACCTTC. The gene calls are TRBV27 and TRBJ1-2; tentative D call: TRBD1 (6 bases). Trimming removed 5 bases from V and 4 bases from J, with 23 bases in between. The length of the CDR3 is 17 residues. From germline, CDR1 is MNHEY and CDR2 SMNVEV (reference sequence).

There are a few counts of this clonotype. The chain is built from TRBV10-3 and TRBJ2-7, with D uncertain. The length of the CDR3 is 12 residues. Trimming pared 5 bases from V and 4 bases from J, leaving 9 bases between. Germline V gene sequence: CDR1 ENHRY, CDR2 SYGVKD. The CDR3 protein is CAISSERYEQYF. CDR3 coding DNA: TGTGCCATCAGTTCTGAACGTTACGAGCAGTACTTC.

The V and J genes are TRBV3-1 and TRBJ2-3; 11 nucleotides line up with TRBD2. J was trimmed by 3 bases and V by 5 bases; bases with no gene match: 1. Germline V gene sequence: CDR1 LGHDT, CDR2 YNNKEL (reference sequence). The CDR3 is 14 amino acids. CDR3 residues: CASSTSGGTDTQYF. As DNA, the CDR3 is TGTGCCAGCAGCACTAGCGGGGGAACAGATACGCAGTATTTT.

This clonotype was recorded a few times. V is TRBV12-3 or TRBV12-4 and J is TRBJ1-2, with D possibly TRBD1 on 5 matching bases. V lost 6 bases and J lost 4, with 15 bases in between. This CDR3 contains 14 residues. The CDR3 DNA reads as TGTGCCAGCAGCCAGCCGGGAGGGGTCTATGGCTACACCTTC. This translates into CASSQPGGVYGYTF.

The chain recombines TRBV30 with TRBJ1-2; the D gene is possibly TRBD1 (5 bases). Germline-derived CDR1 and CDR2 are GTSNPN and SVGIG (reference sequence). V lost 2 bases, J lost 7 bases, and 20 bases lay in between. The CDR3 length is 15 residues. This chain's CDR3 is CAWSPPGREGFGYTF. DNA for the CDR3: TGTGCCTGGAGTCCTCCAGGGAGGGAAGGTTTTGGCTACACCTTC.

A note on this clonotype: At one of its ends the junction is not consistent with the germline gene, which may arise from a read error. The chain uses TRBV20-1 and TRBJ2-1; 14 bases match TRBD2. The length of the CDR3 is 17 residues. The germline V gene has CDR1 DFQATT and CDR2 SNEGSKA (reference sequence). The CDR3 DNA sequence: TGCAGTGCTAAGGGGACTAGCGGGAGTTTTGGCTACAATGAGCGGTTCTTC. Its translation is CSAKGTSGSFGYNERFF.

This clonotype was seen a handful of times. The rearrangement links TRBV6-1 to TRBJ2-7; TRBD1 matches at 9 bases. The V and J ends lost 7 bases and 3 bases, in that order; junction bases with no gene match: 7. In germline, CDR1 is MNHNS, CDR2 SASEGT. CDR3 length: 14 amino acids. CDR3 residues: CASNTGTGYYEQYF. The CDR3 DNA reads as TGTGCCAGCAATACCGGGACAGGGTACTACGAGCAGTACTTC.

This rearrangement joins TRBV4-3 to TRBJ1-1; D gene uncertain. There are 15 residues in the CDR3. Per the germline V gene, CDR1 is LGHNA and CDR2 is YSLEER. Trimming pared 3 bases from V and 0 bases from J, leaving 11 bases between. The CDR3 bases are TGCGCCAGCAGCCAGGAGCGTACTATGAACACTGAAGCTTTCTTT. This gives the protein CASSQERTMNTEAFF.

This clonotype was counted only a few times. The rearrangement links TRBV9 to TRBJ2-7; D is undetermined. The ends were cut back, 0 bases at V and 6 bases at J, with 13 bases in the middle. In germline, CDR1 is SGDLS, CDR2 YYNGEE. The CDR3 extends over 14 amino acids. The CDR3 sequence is CASSVESRTGEQYF. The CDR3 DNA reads TGTGCCAGCAGCGTAGAATCCCGAACGGGCGAGCAGTACTTC.

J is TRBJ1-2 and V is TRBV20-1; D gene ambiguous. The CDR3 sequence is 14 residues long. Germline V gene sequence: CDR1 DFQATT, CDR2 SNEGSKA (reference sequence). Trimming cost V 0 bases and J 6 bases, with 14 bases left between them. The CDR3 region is CSAREPGRGDGYTF. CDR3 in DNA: TGCAGTGCTAGAGAACCGGGTCGGGGTGATGGCTACACCTTC.

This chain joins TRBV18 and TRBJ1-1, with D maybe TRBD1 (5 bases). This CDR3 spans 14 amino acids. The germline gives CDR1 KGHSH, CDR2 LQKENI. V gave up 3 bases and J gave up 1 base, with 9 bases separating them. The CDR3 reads CASSPQRGNTEAFF. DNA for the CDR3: TGTGCCAGCTCACCCCAAAGGGGGAACACTGAAGCTTTCTTT. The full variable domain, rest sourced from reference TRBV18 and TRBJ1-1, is NAGVMQNPRHLVRRRGQEARLRCSPMKGHSHVYWYRQLPEEGLKFMVYLQKENIIDESGMPKERFSAEFPKEGPSILRIQQVVRGDSAAYFCASSPQRGNTEAFFGQGTRLTVV.

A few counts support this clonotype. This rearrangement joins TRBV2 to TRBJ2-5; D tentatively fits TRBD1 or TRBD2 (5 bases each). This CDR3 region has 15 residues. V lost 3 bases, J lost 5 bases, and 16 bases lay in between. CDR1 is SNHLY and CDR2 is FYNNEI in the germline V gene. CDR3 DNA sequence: TGTGCCAGCAGTGAGGGCTACGGGGCTGGGGAGACCCAGTACTTC. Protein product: CASSEGYGAGETQYF.

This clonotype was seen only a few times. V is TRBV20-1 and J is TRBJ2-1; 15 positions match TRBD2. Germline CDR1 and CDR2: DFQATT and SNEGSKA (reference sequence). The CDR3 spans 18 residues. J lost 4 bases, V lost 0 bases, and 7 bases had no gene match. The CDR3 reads CSARDPGLAGGGYNEQFF. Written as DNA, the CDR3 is TGCAGTGCTAGAGATCCGGGACTAGCGGGGGGAGGATACAATGAGCAGTTCTTC.